This T cell receptor (beta chain) was obtained from a study of read filtering for tumor transcriptome and immune sequencing. Study-wide background: The cohort had over 16 men and approximately 13 women aged about 40 to 90, mean about 72 years. Whole-transcriptome libraries were prepared after DNase treatment. Per sample, TCR-region reads ranged about 3.5 to 11 million by IR-seq, about 75 to 1,300 by RNA-seq.

This clonotype was picked up a small number of times. The library was built from about 370 ng RNA with molecular barcoded adaptors for alpha/delta and beta/gamma chains. Using its own MiXCR run on the reads, TCRdb lists one record per CDR3 protein. Here the sample spans about 54,000 distinct CDR3 sequences, around 12% being singletons. Germline CDR1 reads MNHNS; CDR2 reads SASEGT. The CDR3 sequence is 16 residues long. V was pared by 4 bases and J by 3 bases, with 18 bases between. The V and J genes are TRBV6-1 and TRBJ1-1; D remains ambiguous. The sample taken for sequencing was a population of CD138-negative cells sorted from bone marrow. This receptor was obtained from a donor at least 40 years old with multiple myeloma. CDR3 region: CASSVWVGGLDTEAFF. In DNA, the CDR3 is TGTGCCAGCAGTGTATGGGTGGGAGGGCTGGACACTGAAGCTTTCTTT.